The next 3 T cell receptor beta chains were all read from a single sample in a study of control samples from healthy donors and cancer patients. This table comes from immunoSEQ multiplex PCR, and its TCRdb copy is limited to in-frame clones, with some not included. This table has about 180,000 clones, around 90% appearing once. Input material: blood. All receptors come from a woman aged 50 to 60 in good health.

This chain connects TRBV3-1 (or the pseudogene TRBV3-2) to TRBJ2-5; D is unclear. With 1 base removed from V and 0 bases from J, the gap between germline ends came to 9 bases. CDR3 size: 15 residues. The germline CDR1 and CDR2 sequences are LGHDT and YNNKEL (reference sequence). The DNA for the CDR3 is TGTGCCAGCAGCCAAGCCAGGACCAACCAAGAGACCCAGTACTTC. Protein: CASSQARTNQETQYF.

The rearrangement links TRBV27 to TRBJ1-5, with unresolved D. CDR3 length: 15 residues. V lost 4 bases to trimming and J lost 2 bases, with 12 bases between them. CDR1 is MNHEY and CDR2 is SMNVEV in the germline V gene (reference sequence). CDR3 bases: TGTGCCAGCAGTTCGGGTGTAGGAGGCAATCAGCCCCAGCATTTT. Translated: CASSSGVGGNQPQHF.

V usage is TRBV6-4 and J usage is TRBJ1-5; 8 bases map to TRBD1. The germline CDR1 and CDR2 sequences are MRHNA and SNTAGT. This CDR3 contains 15 residues. Losses at the gene ends were 4 bases for V and 2 bases for J; bases not matched to a gene: 4. The CDR3 region has the DNA TGTGCCAGCAGTGCCTCGACAGGGGGCAATCAGCCCCAGCATTTT. Its translation: CASSASTGGNQPQHF.